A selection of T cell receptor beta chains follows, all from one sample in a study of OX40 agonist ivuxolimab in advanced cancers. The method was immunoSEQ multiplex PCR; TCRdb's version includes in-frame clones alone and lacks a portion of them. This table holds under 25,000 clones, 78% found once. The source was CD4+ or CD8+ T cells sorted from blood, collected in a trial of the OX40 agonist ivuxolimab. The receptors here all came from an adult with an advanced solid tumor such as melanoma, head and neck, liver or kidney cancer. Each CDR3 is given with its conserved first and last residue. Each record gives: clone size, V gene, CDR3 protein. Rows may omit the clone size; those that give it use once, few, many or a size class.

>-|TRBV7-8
CASSFSLAGLHNEQFF
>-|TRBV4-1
CASSQEAVGQPNTEAFF
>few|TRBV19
CASSTDGVKYF
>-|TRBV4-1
CASSDAGLSYEQYF
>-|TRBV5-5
CASSRTGNQPQHF
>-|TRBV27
CASSFRKSSTDTQYF
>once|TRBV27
CASRPGTGVRPPQHF
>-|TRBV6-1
CASSEWERGGNQPQHF
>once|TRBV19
CASSPVGVLNEQFF
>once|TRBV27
CASSLAGAQIGYGYTF
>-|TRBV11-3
CASSLDRGSGVGSNEQFF
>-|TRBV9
CASSPGGGYEQYF
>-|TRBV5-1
CASSLGDNNEQFF
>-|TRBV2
CASSELGQVGGYTF
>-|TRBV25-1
CASSGKKGTYANTGELFF
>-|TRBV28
CASRLLAGDISNEQFF
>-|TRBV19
CASSIQAQETQYF
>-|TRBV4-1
CASSHDRGSYEQYF
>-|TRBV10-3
CAISDHVAAYEQYF
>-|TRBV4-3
CASSLRLQTPDAFYEQYF